The 24 T cell receptor beta chains below were found in one sample sequenced in a study of shared clonotypes between healthy human individuals. The repertoire was sequenced with immunoSEQ multiplex PCR; TCRdb's copy has only in-frame clones and lacks some. Of 2.5 million or so clones detected, about 92% appear once; the ten largest clones hold roughly 0.15%. Sequenced sample: naive CD4+ T cells sorted from blood. Subset given: CD45RA+ positively selected. The receptors were gathered from a man between 18 and 35 years old in good health.

The chain carries TRBV30 and TRBJ2-3; 7 bases map to TRBD1. This CDR3 has 18 residues. Trimming removed 5 bases from V and 0 bases from J; junction bases left unmatched: 17. Germline CDR1 is GTSNPN and CDR2 is SVGIG (reference sequence). DNA of the CDR3: TGTGCCTGGGGGTCCTCCAAATGGACAGGCGTTAGCACAGATACGCAGTATTTT. This encodes CAWGSSKWTGVSTDTQYF.

In regard to this clone: The junction departs from the called germline gene at one end, perhaps through a read error. This sequence joins TRBV5-1 and TRBJ1-4, with TRBD1 matching over 8 bases. The CDR3 runs to 15 residues. Germline CDR1 is SGHRS and CDR2 is YFSETQ. The DNA of the CDR3 is TGCGCCAGCAGGTTGGACAGGGTTAATAATGAAAAACTGTTTTTT. Its protein is CASRLDRVNNEKLFF. Filled out from reference TRBV5-1 and TRBJ1-4, the complete variable domain reads KAGVTQTPRYLIKTRGQQVTLSCSPISGHRSVSWYQQTPGQGLQFLFEYFSETQRNKGNFPGRFSGRQFSNSRSEMNVSTLELGDSALYLCASRLDRVNNEKLFFGSGTQLSVL.

In nucleotides, the CDR3 is TGTGCCAGCAGGCCTACTAGCGGGGACAACTACGAGCAGTACTTC. Its translation: CASRPTSGDNYEQYF. This chain links TRBV11-2 with TRBJ2-7; 10 positions match TRBD2. V lost 6 bases, J lost 3 bases, and 8 bases stayed unmatched. The CDR3 consists of 15 residues. CDR1 is SGHAT, CDR2 FQNNGV, per germline.

CDR3 sequence: CASTLGGVGYTF. In DNA, the CDR3 is TGTGCCAGCACCCTAGGGGGGGTTGGCTACACCTTC. This sequence joins TRBV28 and TRBJ1-2; D perhaps matches TRBD1 (6 bases). V gave up 7 bases and J gave up 7 bases, with 13 bases separating them. This CDR3 has 12 amino acids. The germline gives CDR1 MDHEN, CDR2 SYDVKM.

The rearrangement uses TRBV30 and TRBJ1-2; 8 nucleotides match TRBD1. CDR1 is GTSNPN and CDR2 is SVGIG in the germline V gene (reference sequence). V was clipped by 4 bases and J by 2 bases; unmatched bases: 3. The CDR3 length is 13 residues. The CDR3 nucleotides read TGTGCCTGGACAGGGGGCAGGAACTATGGCTACACCTTC. Amino acids: CAWTGGRNYGYTF.

The rearrangement links TRBV10-3 to TRBJ2-3; 7 bases agree with TRBD2. Germline trimming cut 0 bases from V and 0 bases from J; bases unmatched to any gene: 3. Germline V gene data show CDR1 as ENHRY and CDR2 as SYGVKD. The CDR3 has 16 amino acids. The DNA of the CDR3 is TGTGCCATCAGTGAGTCAGTCGGGGGGAGCACAGATACGCAGTATTTT. This sequence encodes CAISESVGGSTDTQYF.

In the case of this clone: Other nucleotide sequences in the sample specify the same CDR3. V and J are TRBV19 and TRBJ1-1, with D hard to call. In germline, CDR1 is LNHDA, CDR2 SQIVND (reference sequence). The CDR3 has 14 residues. V gave up 5 bases and J gave up 0 bases, with 10 bases separating them. The CDR3 DNA reads TGTGCCAGTAGTCCAGAAACAGTGAACACTGAAGCTTTCTTT. Translation: CASSPETVNTEAFF.

The V gene is TRBV13, the J gene TRBJ1-1; D gene ambiguous. V was pared by 5 bases and J by 1 base, with 8 bases between. Germline V gene lookup returns CDR1 PRHDT and CDR2 FYEKMQ (reference sequence). CDR3 length equals 13 residues. The chain's CDR3 is CASSNQKNTEAFF. CDR3 nucleotide sequence: TGTGCCAGCAGCAATCAGAAGAACACTGAAGCTTTCTTT.

The chain has TRBV19 and TRBJ1-3; maybe TRBD1 (5 bases). Germline CDR1 is LNHDA and CDR2 is SQIVND (reference sequence). With 3 bases removed from V and 0 bases from J, the gap between germline ends came to 12 bases. There are 16 residues in the CDR3. CDR3 bases: TGTGCCAGTAGTATTGTCGGGGCAAGCTCTGGAAACACCATATATTTT. Translated: CASSIVGASSGNTIYF.

The rearrangement uses TRBV5-1 and TRBJ2-1; 8 nucleotides line up with TRBD2. Germline trimming cut 7 bases from V and 6 bases from J; bases unmatched to any gene: 6. Looked up from germline, CDR1 is SGHRS and CDR2 is YFSETQ. The CDR3 length is 13 residues. CDR3 residues: CASGALAGNEQFF. CDR3 bases: TGCGCCAGCGGGGCCCTAGCGGGCAATGAGCAGTTCTTC.

The V and J genes are TRBV28 and TRBJ2-1; 10 bases agree with TRBD1. J was trimmed by 7 bases and V by 1 base; bases with no gene match: 10. CDR1 and CDR2 (germline): MDHEN, SYDVKM. The CDR3 loop spans 17 amino acids. This CDR3 reads CASSLYTRQGALNEQFF. The CDR3 DNA reads TGTGCCAGCAGTTTATATACCCGACAGGGGGCACTTAATGAGCAGTTCTTC.

The chain has TRBV27 and TRBJ2-7; 7 positions agree with TRBD2. J was trimmed by 6 bases and V by 1 base; bases with no gene match: 6. Looked up from germline, CDR1 is MNHEY and CDR2 is SMNVEV (reference sequence). The CDR3 runs to 14 residues. The CDR3: CASSLYGLGGEQYF. CDR3 nucleotides: TGTGCCAGCAGTTTATATGGACTAGGAGGCGAGCAGTACTTC.

The J gene is TRBJ2-5, the V gene TRBV14; D call uncertain. CDR3 length: 15 residues. Germline V gives CDR1 SGHDN, CDR2 FVKESK. Between the trimmed V and J ends, which lost 2 bases and 1 base, there was a span of 11 bases. The CDR3 reads CASSQNRGTQETQYF. The CDR3 nucleotides read TGTGCCAGCAGCCAAAACCGCGGCACCCAAGAGACCCAGTACTTC.

This chain links TRBV10-3 with TRBJ2-7; 8 bases match TRBD1. Germline V gene data show CDR1 as ENHRY and CDR2 as SYGVKD. J lost 5 bases, V lost 8 bases, and 17 bases had no gene match. The CDR3 totals 16 residues. The CDR3 coding sequence is TGTGCCATCCTTGGACAGGGACGACGAGGTAGGGACGAGCAGTACTTC. Translating gives CAILGQGRRGRDEQYF.

The rearrangement uses TRBV25-1 and TRBJ1-2; maybe TRBD1 (5 bases). Trimming removed 3 bases from V and 4 bases from J, with 12 bases in between. The CDR3 runs to 14 residues. CDR1 and CDR2 (germline): MGHDK, SYGVNS. CDR3 bases: TGTGCCAGCAGTGAGGGCGGGGGGGGCTATGGCTACACCTTC. Translated, it gives CASSEGGGGYGYTF.

Regarding this clone: In the same sample, other DNA sequences code for this CDR3. The gene calls are TRBV6-1 and TRBJ1-4, with D unclear. Germline CDR1 reads MNHNS; CDR2 reads SASEGT. Trimming stripped 6 bases from V and 1 base from J, with 9 bases between. The CDR3 runs 14 residues. This chain's CDR3 is CASSRTETNEKLFF. DNA of the CDR3: TGTGCCAGCAGCAGGACGGAAACTAATGAAAAACTGTTTTTT.

The chain employs TRBV2 and TRBJ2-1; TRBD2 is a possible D gene (5 bases). This CDR3 has 13 residues. CDR1 SNHLY and CDR2 FYNNEI come from the germline V gene. The germline V and J ends were trimmed by 3 bases and 8 bases, with 11 bases remaining between them. This CDR3 reads CASSDPLADEQFF. The CDR3 DNA sequence: TGTGCCAGCAGTGACCCCCTAGCTGATGAGCAGTTCTTC.

This clone was counted a single time. In nucleotides, the CDR3 is TGTGCCAGCAGCTCTCAGGCGGGGACGGTTCAGTTCTTC. It yields the protein CASSSQAGTVQFF. This chain connects TRBV9 to TRBJ2-1; maybe TRBD2 (6 bases). This CDR3 has 13 amino acids. CDR1 is SGDLS, CDR2 YYNGEE, per germline. V was pared by 4 bases and J by 13 bases, with 18 bases between.

This clone showed up just once. The J gene is TRBJ2-5, the V gene TRBV2, with 8 bases that match TRBD2. Per germline, CDR1 SNHLY and CDR2 FYNNEI. With V trimmed by 0 bases and J by 3 bases, 6 bases remained unmatched. The CDR3 is made up of 16 amino acids. This CDR3 reads CASSEALFGGEETQYF. The CDR3 DNA follows: TGTGCCAGCAGTGAAGCCCTTTTCGGGGGGGAAGAGACCCAGTACTTC. Filled out from reference TRBV2 and TRBJ2-5, the complete variable domain reads EPEVTQTPSHQVTQMGQEVILRCVPISNHLYFYWYRQILGQKVEFLVSFYNNEISEKSEIFDDQFSVERPDGSNFTLKIRSTKLEDSAMYFCASSEALFGGEETQYFGPGTRLLVL.

V is TRBV6-1 and J is TRBJ1-5, with D possibly matching TRBD1 (5 bases). The CDR3 runs 17 residues. The V and J ends lost 1 base and 0 bases respectively, with 13 bases between them. Germline V CDR1 and CDR2: MNHNS, SASEGT. Here the CDR3 DNA reads TGTGCCAGCAGTGAAGGTTCGGGGGGAAATAGCAATCAGCCCCAGCATTTT. Translating it yields CASSEGSGGNSNQPQHF.

This chain uses TRBV5-1 with TRBJ2-3; TRBD1 aligns across 8 bases. The CDR3 contains 13 residues. Germline lookup yields CDR1 SGHRS and CDR2 YFSETQ. V shed 0 bases, J shed 11 bases, and the junction held 5 bases outside the gene matches. The CDR3 DNA reads TGCGCCAGCAGCTTGGCCCCGGGACAGGAGCAGTATTTT. It translates to CASSLAPGQEQYF.

This clone was counted only a few times. The same CDR3 also results from other DNA sequences found in this sample. This rearrangement joins TRBV7-9 to TRBJ1-1; D gene ambiguous. Germline V gene sequence: CDR1 SEHNR, CDR2 FQNEAQ (reference sequence). Trimming removed 3 bases at V and 5 bases at J, with 7 bases between. This CDR3 is 12 amino acids long. CDR3 coding DNA: TGTGCCAGCAGCTTCCTAGGGACTGAAGCTTTCTTT. Translation gives CASSFLGTEAFF.

Concerning this clone: One junction end disagrees with the germline gene, perhaps due to a read error. In nucleotides, the CDR3 is TGTGCCAGCAGCCTGCACCGGGACAGTCAAGAAACCCAGTACTTC. This codes for CASSLHRDSQETQYF. The gene calls are TRBV4-2 and TRBJ2-5; 7 bases are shared with TRBD1. The CDR3 runs to 15 residues. CDR1 LGHNA and CDR2 YNFKEQ come from the germline V gene.

V and J are TRBV6-5 and TRBJ2-1; D gene unclear. Germline lookup yields CDR1 MNHEY and CDR2 SVGAGI. CDR3 length equals 14 residues. V was cut by 5 bases and J by 6 bases, with 14 bases left in between. CDR3 residues: CASSQAKPANEQFF. For the CDR3, the DNA is TGTGCCAGCAGTCAAGCCAAACCCGCCAATGAGCAGTTCTTC.